This T cell receptor beta chain was obtained from a study of cytomegalovirus exposure and HLA in healthy donors (dated by TCRdb to about 2017). Background for the entire study: An earlier analysis of under 600 of the donors reported 250 to 300 Gb of sequence data and around 110 million unique TCR beta sequences from approximately 180 million T cells. On average, roughly 250,000 unique TCR beta nucleotide sequences were sequenced per donor among 398 genotyped donors of the cohort, with roughly 18% of those sequences being non-productive. In a later analysis, previously published TCR beta repertoires from roughly 710 donors were re-analyzed and high-resolution HLA genotyping was added so that TCR occurrence patterns could be studied. Alongside the repertoire data, information on donor age, sex, ethnicity and CMV serostatus was compiled. To predict cytomegalovirus infection status, the study combined high-throughput TCR immunosequencing, statistical association of individual TCRs with disease status, and machine learning. In the later analysis, no new phenotypic data were used to find candidate immune exposures; instead, reliance was placed on TCR beta sequences and their occurrence across donors. The genetic ancestry cluster associated with self-reported Caucasian donors included around four fifths of the roughly 380 genotyped donors. Both class I and class II loci were covered by HLA typing, at four-digit resolution. The study used immunosequencing to profile the T cell repertoires of 666 subjects and linked those repertoires to cytomegalovirus serostatus. Four or five DR-DQ haplotypes were handled as single units for association and clustering because linkage in the cohort was strong. The number of donors typed differed by locus, with 629-630 for A, B, C, DRB1 and DQB1, about 500 for DQA1, under 610 for DPA1, and under 490 for DPB1. An earlier analysis of around 640 of the donors used high-throughput TCR beta sequencing to judge whether each TCR beta V gene segment behaved as functional or pseudogenic. Along with the 666-subject first cohort, a separate validation cohort of around 120 different subjects was used. An early release covering just under 650 HLA-typed donors comprised roughly 300 gigabases of sequencing data and tens of millions of unique TCR sequences. A later genetic analysis took genome-wide SNP genotypes for about 55% of the roughly 700 donors and used that subset as a discovery cohort. The study aimed to test whether cataloging public T cell receptors could reveal signatures of past pathogen exposure. Every repertoire in the discovery cohort had been generated on one and the same sequencing platform.

For this clone: No cognate antigen has been identified for it. Nothing much larger sits one base from this clone, and base qualities are not available.

In total, 600 or so healthy bone marrow donors made up the cohort. At the time of sampling, every cohort member was nominally healthy, though immune exposures that went unrecorded were likely present. The donor tested CMV seropositive, placing the donor among the 289 seropositive members of the cohort. A peripheral blood sample was provided by each donor, and peripheral blood mononuclear cells were used for TCR beta sequencing. The Qiagen DNeasy Blood Extraction Kit was used to extract genomic DNA from the blood cell samples. The investigation overall reported the following: Only TCR beta chains were sequenced in this cohort, and the absence of alpha or paired-chain data limited detectable features. Because some donors lacked HLA typing at each locus, the association tests relied only on the typed subset. Some IMGT-functional V segments, including TRBV6-2 and TRBV6-3, could not be distinguished by the 87-base-pair reads and were therefore excluded. In vitro tests confirmed that a few of the cytomegalovirus-associated TCR beta chains recognize cytomegalovirus antigens. Presence/absence analyses assumed roughly uniform sequencing depth across donors, an assumption that may not hold. Linkage disequilibrium might explain the correlated functional status among segregating V segments, but an unknown experimental factor could not be excluded. An earlier analysis of around 540 of the donors showed that most TCR beta V segments appeared in productive rearrangements either about 87% or about 30% of the time, which broadly matched IMGT annotations. Most TCR sequences were observed very rarely across donors, whereas some public TCRs were present in many individuals. Strong co-occurrence of HLA alleles, especially DR and DQ, made assigning TCR associations to individual alleles difficult. V-gene and J-gene trimming of TCR beta chains was associated with a missense DCLRE1C variant in a later genetic analysis, and the association was replicated in an independent cohort. The sequencing pipeline was judged likely to have produced a cluster of highly shared sequence variants as a technical artifact. In a later analysis, most CMV-associated TCR beta chains were found to appear HLA-restricted, with HLA associations seemingly driven largely by CMV exposure. For the cohort, immune exposure information was limited to CMV serostatus. A further reported finding was that TCR beta sequences accurately predicted the HLA-A and HLA-B alleles for most subjects in the first cohort. According to a later genetic analysis, donors in an Asian-associated ancestry cluster had fewer N-insertions in productive TCRs than the approximately 650-donor mean. Because counts were too low, around 17 rarely observed V segments, including chromosome 9 orphons, were left out of the earlier analysis of roughly 600 of the donors. In both the original and validation cohorts, the classifier was reported to diagnose cytomegalovirus status with high specificity and sensitivity. According to a later analysis, parvovirus B19, influenza, CMV and Epstein-Barr virus appeared linked to several top co-occurrence clusters. In a later analysis, HLA-associated TCR beta chains showed more clonal expansion and lower generation probabilities than non-associated chains that were equally common. In a later analysis, 16,951 TCR beta sequences were associated with specific HLA alleles at a false discovery rate of 0.05. A later analysis found that TCR association rates varied across HLA loci, with DRB1 alleles showing the most associated TCRs and HLA-C alleles the fewest. The study gave a list of some 150 TCR beta chains associated with cytomegalovirus. The authors suggested that the approach could potentially be extended to other disease states and immunological phenotypes.

The library was produced with the immunoSEQ multiplex PCR assay. For the multiplex PCR, a mixture combining 60 forward primers for TCR Vbeta segments and 13 reverse primers for TCR Jbeta segments was used. The CDR3 region of rearranged TCR beta genes was amplified from genomic DNA by a multiplex PCR assay. The amplified TCR beta libraries were sequenced on the Illumina HiSeq System as 87-base-pair reads. In the paper's pipeline: Across the 600 to 700 repertoires, a later analysis counted approximately 83 million unique TCR beta chains, some 11 million of which were shared by at least two donors. Raw reads were error-corrected and collapsed into unique sequences with a nearest-neighbor algorithm that merged closely related sequences to remove PCR and sequencing errors. To assign V, D and J gene segments, CDR3 sequences were aligned to IMGT reference sequences. Each retained sequence needed at least a six-nucleotide match to both a V gene segment and a J gene segment. Rearrangements were classified as productive when the CDR3 lacked stop codons and remained in frame with V and J, and all other rearrangements were classified as non-productive. Following IMGT convention, CDR3 was defined as the stretch from the second conserved V-encoded cysteine up to the conserved J-encoded phenylalanine. The earlier analysis of 587 of the donors excluded sequences that lacked an unambiguous match to a single V gene segment. An earlier analysis of several hundred of the donors called V segments functional above 56.7% productive rearrangements and segregating when the between-donor standard deviation exceeded 5%. A statistical classification framework was built for diagnosing cytomegalovirus status from the catalog of TCR beta chain sequences. A later analysis assigned V and J genes by comparing TCR nucleotide sequences with IMGT/GENE-DB human TR gene sequences. The TCRdist pipeline was used in a later analysis to assign CDR3 sequences and most-parsimonious VDJ recombination scenarios. A later analysis defined each TCR beta chain by its CDR3 amino acid sequence plus V-gene family, and excluded reads lacking a unique V-gene family. In a later analysis, 450 to 600 highly shared, low-generation-probability nucleotide sequences were removed to address suspected cross-contamination and a sequencing artifact. In a later analysis, a clonal expansion index was calculated for each public chain from normalized within-repertoire ranks of inferred template counts. Generation probabilities in a later analysis came from a VDJ recombination model fitted to out-of-frame rearrangements, and those results were checked against IGoR. Hypergeometric tests were used in a later analysis to score TCR-TCR, TCR-HLA and TCR-CMV co-occurrence, with a repertoire-size bias correction applied to the TCR pairs. A later analysis estimated false discovery rates by permuting HLA or CMV assignments 20 times. A later analysis grouped co-occurring TCRs with DBSCAN, adding TCRdist sequence similarity when clustering within HLA-allele-positive subsets. Co-occurrence clustering excluded repertoires with fewer than 30,000 or more than 120,000 public chains, plus five with anomalous nucleotide sharing. As stored in TCRdb, this immuneACCESS dataset retains in-frame rearrangements with V and J assigned. A fraction of the clones does not appear; measured against another copy, unresolved V genes explain less than half of the discrepancy, and the remainder lacks a known reason. That table gives V, J and clone size, and the DNA gave D and trimming. The sample records 90,000 to 110,000 clones, roughly 80% of which are singletons. Clones ranked in the top ten supply 7.7% of the sample.

Reading from cysteine to phenylalanine, the CDR3 counts 15 amino acids. The CDR3 DNA has 45 bases and is translated from base 1. From V the trimming removes 5 bases and from J it removes 2 bases, while the gene matches leave 8 bases of the junction unaccounted for. The germline V gene encodes CDR1 SEHNR and CDR2 FQNEAQ (reference sequence). The rearrangement joined TRBV7-9 to TRBJ1-2; 7 bases in the junction line up with TRBD1. Sequencing used PBMCs. The clonotype comes from a woman between 50 and 59 years old in good health and CMV-seropositive. The nucleotide sequence reads TGTGCCAGCAGCAGAGGACAGGACGCCAACTATGGCTACACCTTC. Its translation is CASSRGQDANYGYTF.